Described below is a single TCR beta chain sequence and its context. The antigen remains unidentified. Here immunoSEQ multiplex PCR was the method, and the copy in TCRdb shows in-frame clones only, minus some. This table has 85,000 or so clones, around 89% appearing once. The CDR3 runs to 14 residues. Germline CDR1 MDHEN, CDR2 SYDVKM. V gave up 5 bases and J gave up 5 bases, with 16 bases separating them. These data originate in a study of T cell responses to AZD1222 COVID-19 vaccine. The wider study: Analysis merged second doses at about 4 or about 12 weeks.

Whole-study findings and limits: The sample set comprised mostly white British donors with more females, and clonal diversity was possibly underestimated. Two AZD1222 doses significantly raised spike-specific TCR breadth and depth over controls. Repertoires were sampled only after the peak T cell response.

This specimen consisted of peripheral blood, obtained on day 0 of AZD1222 vaccination. The rearrangement joins TRBV28 to TRBJ2-7, with D tentatively TRBD2 (6 bases). The clonotype originates from an adult in good health. DNA for the CDR3: TGTGCCAGCAGTGAGGGGTCGGGGGTTGACGAGCAGTACTTC. It codes for CASSEGSGVDEQYF.